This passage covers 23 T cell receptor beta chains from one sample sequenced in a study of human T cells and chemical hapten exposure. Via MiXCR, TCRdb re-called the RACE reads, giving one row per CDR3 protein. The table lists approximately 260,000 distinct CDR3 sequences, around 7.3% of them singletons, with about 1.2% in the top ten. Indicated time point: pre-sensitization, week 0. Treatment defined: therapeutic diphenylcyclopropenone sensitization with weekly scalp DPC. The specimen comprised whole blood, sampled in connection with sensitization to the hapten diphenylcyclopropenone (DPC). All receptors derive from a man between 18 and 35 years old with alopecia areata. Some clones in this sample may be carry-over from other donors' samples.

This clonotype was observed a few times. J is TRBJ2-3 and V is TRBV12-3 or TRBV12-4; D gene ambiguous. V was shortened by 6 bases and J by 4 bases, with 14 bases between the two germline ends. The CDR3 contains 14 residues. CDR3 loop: CASRSGLGSDTQYF. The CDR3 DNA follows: TGTGCCAGCAGATCGGGCCTAGGGTCAGATACGCAGTATTTT.

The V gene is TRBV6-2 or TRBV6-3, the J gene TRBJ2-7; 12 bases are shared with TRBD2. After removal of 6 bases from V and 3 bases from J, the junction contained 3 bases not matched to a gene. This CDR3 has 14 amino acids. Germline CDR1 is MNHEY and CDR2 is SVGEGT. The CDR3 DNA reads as TGTGCCAGCAGAAAGACTAGCGGGGGCTACGAGCAGTACGTC. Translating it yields CASRKTSGGYEQYV.

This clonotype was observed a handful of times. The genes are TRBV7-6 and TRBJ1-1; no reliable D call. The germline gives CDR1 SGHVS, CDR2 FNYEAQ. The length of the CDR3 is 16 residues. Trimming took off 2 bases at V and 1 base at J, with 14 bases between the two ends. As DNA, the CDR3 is TGTGCCAGCAGCTTAAAGGCGCGGGCTTCGAACACTGAAGCTTTCTTT. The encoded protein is CASSLKARASNTEAFF.

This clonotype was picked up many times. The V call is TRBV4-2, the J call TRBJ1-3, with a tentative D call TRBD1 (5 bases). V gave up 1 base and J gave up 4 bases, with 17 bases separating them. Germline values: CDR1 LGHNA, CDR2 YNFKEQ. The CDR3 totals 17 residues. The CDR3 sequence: CASSQASGGRSGNTIYF. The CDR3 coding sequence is TGTGCCAGCAGCCAAGCGTCTGGGGGGAGAAGCGGAAACACCATATATTTT.

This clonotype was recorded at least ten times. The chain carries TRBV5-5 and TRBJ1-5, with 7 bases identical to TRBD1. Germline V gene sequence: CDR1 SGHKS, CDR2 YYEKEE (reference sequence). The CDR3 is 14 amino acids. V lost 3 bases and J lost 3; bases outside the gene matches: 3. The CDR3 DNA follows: TGTGCCAGCAGCTGGGGACAGCACAATCAGCCCCAGCATTTT. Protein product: CASSWGQHNQPQHF.

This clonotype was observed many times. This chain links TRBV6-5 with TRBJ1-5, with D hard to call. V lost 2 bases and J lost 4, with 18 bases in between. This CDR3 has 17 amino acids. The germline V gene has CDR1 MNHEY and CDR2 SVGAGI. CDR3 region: CASSYADFREDNQPQHF. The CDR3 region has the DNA TGTGCCAGCAGTTACGCGGACTTCCGGGAAGATAATCAGCCCCAGCATTTT.

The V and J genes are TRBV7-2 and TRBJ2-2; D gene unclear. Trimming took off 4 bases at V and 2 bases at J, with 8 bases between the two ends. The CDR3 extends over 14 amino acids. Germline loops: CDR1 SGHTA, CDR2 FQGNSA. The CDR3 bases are TGTGCCAGCAGCTATGGACCCAACACCGGGGAGCTGTTTTTT. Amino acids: CASSYGPNTGELFF. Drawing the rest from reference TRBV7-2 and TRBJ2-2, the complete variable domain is GAGVSQSPSNKVTEKGKDVELRCDPISGHTALYWYRQSLGQGLEFLIYFQGNSAPDKSGLPSDRFSAERTGGSVSTLTIQRTQQEDSAVYLCASSYGPNTGELFFGEGSRLTVL.

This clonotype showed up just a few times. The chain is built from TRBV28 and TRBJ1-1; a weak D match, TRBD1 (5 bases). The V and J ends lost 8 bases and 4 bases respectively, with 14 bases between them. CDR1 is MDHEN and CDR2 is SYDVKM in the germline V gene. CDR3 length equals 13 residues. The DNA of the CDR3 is TGTGCCAGCCTTCGGACAAAGGGCACTGAAGCTTTCTTT. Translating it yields CASLRTKGTEAFF.

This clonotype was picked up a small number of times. This CDR3 is CSAGFEQFF. CDR3 sequence (DNA): TGCAGCGCAGGGTTTGAGCAGTTCTTC. The chain is built from TRBV20-1 and TRBJ2-1, with D perhaps TRBD1 (5 bases). The CDR3 runs to 9 residues. CDR1 and CDR2 (germline): DFQATT, SNEGSKA (reference sequence).

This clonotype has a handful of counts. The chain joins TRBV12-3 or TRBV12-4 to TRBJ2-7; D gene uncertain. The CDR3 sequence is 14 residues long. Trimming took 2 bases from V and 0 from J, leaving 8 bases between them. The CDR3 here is CASSLYRSSYEQYF. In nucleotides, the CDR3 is TGTGCCAGCAGTTTATATAGGAGCTCCTACGAGCAGTACTTC.

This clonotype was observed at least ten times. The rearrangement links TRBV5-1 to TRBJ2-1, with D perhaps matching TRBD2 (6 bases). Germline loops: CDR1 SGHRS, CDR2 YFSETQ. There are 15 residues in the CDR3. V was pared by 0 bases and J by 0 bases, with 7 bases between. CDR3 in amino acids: CASSLVGGSYNEQFF. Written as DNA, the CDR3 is TGCGCCAGCAGCTTGGTGGGGGGCTCCTACAATGAGCAGTTCTTC.

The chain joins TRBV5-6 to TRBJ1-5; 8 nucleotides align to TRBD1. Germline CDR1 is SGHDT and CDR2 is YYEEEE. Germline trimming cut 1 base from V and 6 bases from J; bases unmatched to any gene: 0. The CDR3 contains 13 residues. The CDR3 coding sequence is TGTGCCAGCAGCTTGACAGGGGGTCAGCCCCAGCATTTT. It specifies CASSLTGGQPQHF.

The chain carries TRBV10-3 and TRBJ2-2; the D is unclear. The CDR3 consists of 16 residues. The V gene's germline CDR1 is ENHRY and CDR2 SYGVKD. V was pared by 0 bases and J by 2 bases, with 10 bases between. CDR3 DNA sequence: TGTGCCATCAGTGAGTCCTCCGGAATCAACACCGGGGAGCTGTTTTTT. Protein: CAISESSGINTGELFF.

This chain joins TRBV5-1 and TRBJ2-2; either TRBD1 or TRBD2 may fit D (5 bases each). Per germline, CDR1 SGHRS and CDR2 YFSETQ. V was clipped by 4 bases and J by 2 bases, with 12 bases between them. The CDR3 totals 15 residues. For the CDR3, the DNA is TGCGCCAGCAGCCCGTCGAGGGGAAACACCGGGGAGCTGTTTTTT. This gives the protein CASSPSRGNTGELFF.

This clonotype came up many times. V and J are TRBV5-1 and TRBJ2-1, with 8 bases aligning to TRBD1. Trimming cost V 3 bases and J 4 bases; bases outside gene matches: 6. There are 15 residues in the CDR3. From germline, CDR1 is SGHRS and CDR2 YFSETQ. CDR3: CASSSQGASYNEQFF. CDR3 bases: TGCGCCAGCAGCTCCCAGGGGGCTTCGTACAATGAGCAGTTCTTC.

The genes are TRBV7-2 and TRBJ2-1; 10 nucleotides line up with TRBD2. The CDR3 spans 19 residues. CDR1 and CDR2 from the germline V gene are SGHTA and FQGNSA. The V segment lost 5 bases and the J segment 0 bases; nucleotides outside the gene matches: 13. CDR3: CASSVTSGEYPSSYNEQFF. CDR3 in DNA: TGTGCCAGCAGCGTTACTAGCGGGGAATACCCTAGCTCCTACAATGAGCAGTTCTTC.

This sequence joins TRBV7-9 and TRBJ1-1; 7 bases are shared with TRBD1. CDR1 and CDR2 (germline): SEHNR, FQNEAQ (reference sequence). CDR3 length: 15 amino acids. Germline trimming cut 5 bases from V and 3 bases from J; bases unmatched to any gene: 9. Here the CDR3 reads CASSPKGQPHTEAFF. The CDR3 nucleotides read TGTGCCAGCAGCCCAAAGGGACAGCCGCACACTGAAGCTTTCTTT.

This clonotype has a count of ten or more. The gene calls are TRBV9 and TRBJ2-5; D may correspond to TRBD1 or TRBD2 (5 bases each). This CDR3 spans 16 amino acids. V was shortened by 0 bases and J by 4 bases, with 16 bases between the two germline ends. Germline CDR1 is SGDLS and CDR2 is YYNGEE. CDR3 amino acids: CASSVAGGDFIETQYF. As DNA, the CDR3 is TGTGCCAGCAGCGTAGCTGGGGGAGACTTTATAGAGACCCAGTACTTC.

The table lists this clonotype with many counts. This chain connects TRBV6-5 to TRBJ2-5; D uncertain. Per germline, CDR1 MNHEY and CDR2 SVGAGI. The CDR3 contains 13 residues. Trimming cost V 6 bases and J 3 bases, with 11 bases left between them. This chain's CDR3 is CASSPGAKETQYF. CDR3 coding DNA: TGTGCCAGCAGCCCCGGAGCTAAAGAGACCCAGTACTTC.

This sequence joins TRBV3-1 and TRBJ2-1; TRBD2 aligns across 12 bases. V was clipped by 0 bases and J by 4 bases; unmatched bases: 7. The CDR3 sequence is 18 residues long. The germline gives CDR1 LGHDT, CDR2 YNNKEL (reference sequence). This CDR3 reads CASSQDGLAGGRYNEQFF. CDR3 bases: TGTGCCAGCAGCCAAGATGGTCTAGCGGGGGGGCGTTACAATGAGCAGTTCTTC.

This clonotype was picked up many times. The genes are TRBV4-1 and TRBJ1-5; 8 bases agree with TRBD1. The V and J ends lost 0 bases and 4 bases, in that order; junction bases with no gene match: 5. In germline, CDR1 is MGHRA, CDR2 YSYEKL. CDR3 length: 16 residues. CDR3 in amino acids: CASSQEGQGRNQPQHF. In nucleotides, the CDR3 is TGCGCCAGCAGCCAAGAAGGACAGGGTAGGAATCAGCCCCAGCATTTT.

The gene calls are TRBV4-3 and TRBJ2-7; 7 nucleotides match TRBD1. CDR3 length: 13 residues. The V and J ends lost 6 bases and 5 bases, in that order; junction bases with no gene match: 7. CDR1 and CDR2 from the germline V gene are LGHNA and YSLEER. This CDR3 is CASSSDRVNEQYF. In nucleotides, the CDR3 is TGCGCCAGCAGTTCCGACAGGGTCAACGAGCAGTACTTC.

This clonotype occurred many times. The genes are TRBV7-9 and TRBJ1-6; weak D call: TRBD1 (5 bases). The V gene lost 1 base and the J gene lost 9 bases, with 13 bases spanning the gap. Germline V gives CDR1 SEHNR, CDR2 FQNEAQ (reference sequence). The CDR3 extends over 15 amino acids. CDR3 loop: CASSLEQGLGSPLHF. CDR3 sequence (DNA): TGTGCCAGCAGCTTAGAGCAGGGTTTGGGTTCACCCCTCCACTTT.